This T cell receptor (beta chain) was captured in a study of blood T cell repertoires in COVID-19 (dated by TCRdb to the early 2020s). Study-wide context: Collaborator samples came from the United States, Italy and Spain and covered acute and convalescent phases of COVID-19. The samples were drawn from the first 160 participants of the ongoing ImmuneRACE study and from over 950 subjects provided by 6 global collaborators. Deeply sampled blood TCRbeta repertoires from subjects exposed to, actively infected with, or recovered from COVID-19 were included in the dataset. The repertoires were released in a freely available public database meant as a resource for research on the immune response to SARS-CoV-2. A de-identified subject ID, COVID-19 status, age in years and sex were almost always included in the sample metadata. The material from the prospective study consisted of cDNA or gDNA derived from T cells, B-cell-depleted T cells, or PBMCs. Where HLA class I and class II types were available, the types were taken from metadata supplied by the sample provider, not from assay-based typing. Results and caveats for the whole study, not just this receptor: How much clinical and demographic metadata was included differed by source and by participant, and the metadata was provided uncurated.

TCRbeta CDR3 regions were amplified from genomic DNA using the immunoSEQ Assay, a bias-controlled multiplex PCR. Per the authors' processing: Within the assay, amplification of reference gene primers was used to estimate how many nucleated cells each sample contained. To quantify the absolute abundance of each unique TCRbeta CDR3 rearrangement, sequence reads were collapsed and filtered. For each sample, productive Simpson clonality was calculated as the square root of Simpson's diversity index across productive rearrangements. TCRdb mirrors the immuneACCESS table, restricted to in-frame sequences. Some clones are absent from its copies; in checked studies, under half trace to an unresolved V gene, and the reason for the others is unknown. The D gene and trimming were derived from the DNA, and the V and J assignments and clone size from that table. The sample profile shows about 110,000 clones; roughly 85% of them were found once. The ten most abundant clones make up over 15% of the sample.

This clone was seen only once. Its target antigen remains unknown. No base-level quality is on record; no much larger clone is a single base apart. Each collaborating institution followed its own protocols to collect whole blood in K2EDTA tubes. For TCRbeta analysis, collaborators shipped samples as frozen whole blood, isolated PBMCs, or DNA extracted from either of those sample types. V is shortened by 3 bases, J by 6 bases, and the region joining them spans 8 bases. The cysteine opens and the phenylalanine closes a CDR3 of 12 amino acids. This entry keeps only the CDR3 DNA: 36 bases, framed from base 1.

The chain is assembled from TRBV12-3 or TRBV12-4 and TRBJ1-1; no confident D gene assignment can be made. What was sequenced was peripheral blood. The TCR comes from a woman aged 55-70 years with acute or convalescent COVID-19. The CDR3 has the sequence CASSLRSPEAFF. The nucleotides are TGTGCCAGCAGTTTGAGGTCGCCTGAAGCTTTCTTT.